The source of this TCR beta chain is a study of blood T cell repertoires in COVID-19. Study-wide context: From the United States, Italy and Spain came samples of acute and convalescent COVID-19. PBMCs, B-cell-depleted T cells, or T cells were the source of the cDNA or gDNA that made up the material.

Per the original data handling: The authors estimated nucleated cell counts from reference gene primer amplification. The table came from immunoSEQ multiplex PCR; TCRdb's copy has only in-frame clones and leaves some out. V and J calls and clone size come straight from that table; D and trimming were deduced from the DNA. The table records about 290,000 clones, around 81% of them present only once. The V gene lost 6 bases and the J gene lost 1 base, with 24 bases spanning the gap. There are 18 residues in the CDR3. Germline V CDR1 and CDR2: SEHNR, FQNEAQ (reference sequence). This clone has only a few counts.

The chain carries TRBV7-9 and TRBJ1-1; a weak D match, TRBD1 (6 bases). Sequenced: peripheral blood. This TCR was sampled from a woman in her forties or fifties with active or convalescent COVID-19. The chain's CDR3 is CASRAWGRGQTSNTEAFF. The CDR3 nucleotides read TGTGCCAGCAGGGCCTGGGGGAGGGGACAAACCTCGAACACTGAAGCTTTCTTT.